This T cell receptor (beta chain) was found in a study of blood T cells in healthy people across ages. Study findings and constraints: Changes seen in expanded clonotypes were possibly confounded by donor CMV status left unknown.

For this clonotype: The antigen is unknown.

The CDR3 length is 19 residues. Germline V gene sequence: CDR1 SGHRS, CDR2 YFSETQ. Trimming stripped 4 bases from V and 2 bases from J, with 26 bases between. A J-beta primer mix and a sample-barcoded 5' primer were used in a second PCR of about 6 to 12 cycles. TCRdb re-called the 5' RACE reads through MiXCR, storing one row per CDR3 protein. This table holds 550,000 to 800,000 distinct CDR3 sequences, 20% to 25% found once. The sequencing input was blood. The receptor's source is a man between 65 and 79 years old in good health. The chain joins TRBV5-1 to TRBJ2-3; D is unresolved. CDR3 sequence reads: CASSPRPQMRLFDTDTQYF. The CDR3 nucleotides are TGCGCCAGCAGCCCACGACCTCAAATGCGACTTTTTGACACAGATACGCAGTATTTT.